This T cell receptor (beta chain) is drawn from a study of blood T cell repertoires in COVID-19 (dated by TCRdb to the early 2020s). General notes on the study: Samples covering the acute and convalescent phases of COVID-19 were provided by collaborators in the United States, Italy and Spain. The prospective study material was composed of cDNA or gDNA derived from T cells, B-cell-depleted T cells, or PBMCs. Deeply sampled blood TCRbeta repertoires from subjects exposed to, actively infected with, or recovered from COVID-19 were included in the dataset. The repertoires were released in a freely available public database meant as a resource for research on the immune response to SARS-CoV-2. Samples were obtained from the ongoing ImmuneRACE study (first 160 participants) and from 1,254 subjects provided by 6 global collaborators. Sample metadata almost always included a de-identified subject ID, COVID-19 status, age in years and sex. Where HLA class I and class II types were available, the types were taken from metadata supplied by the sample provider, not from assay-based typing.

Details on this clone: The specificity of this receptor is unknown. No base quality values were provided; no much bigger clone lies one nucleotide off.

Overall study results and their limits: How much clinical and demographic metadata was included differed by source and by participant, and the metadata was provided uncurated.

In the prospective study, participants were about 18 to 95 years old, resided in 24 geographic areas of the United States, and were enrolled through a virtual design. Cohort assignment in the prospective study relied on participant-reported clinical history from a screening survey and a study questionnaire. Exposed participants had been in contact, within 2 weeks of entering the study, with a person who had a PCR-confirmed or clinician-diagnosed case of COVID-19. Each participant in the prospective study had whole blood, serum and a nasopharyngeal or oropharyngeal swab collected by mobile phlebotomists. Prospective study participants could optionally give additional blood draws and questionnaires over an approximately two-month period. Prospective study blood samples were shipped either frozen or at room temperature before DNA extraction. TCRbeta CDR3 regions were amplified from genomic DNA using the immunoSEQ Assay, a bias-controlled multiplex PCR. In the paper's pipeline: The number of nucleated cells in each sample was estimated from the amplification of reference gene primers within the assay. Sequence reads were collapsed and filtered to measure the absolute abundance of every unique TCRbeta CDR3 rearrangement. For each sample, productive Simpson clonality was calculated as the square root of Simpson's diversity index over productive rearrangements. TCRdb mirrors the immuneACCESS table, restricted to in-frame sequences. Some clones are absent from its copies; in checked studies, under half trace to an unresolved V gene, and the reason for the others is unknown. D and trimming were read from the DNA, whereas the V and J calls and clone size are those reported in that table. Across this sample there are about 270,000 clones, with 85% to 95% seen only once. Approximately 2.9% of the sample goes to the ten largest clones.

In the germline V gene, CDR1 corresponds to SGHVS and CDR2 to FQNEAQ. V and J are truncated by 0 bases and 1 base respectively, leaving an intervening sequence of 6 bases. The CDR3 has 14 amino acids, counting the end cysteine and phenylalanine. Of the read, only the CDR3 DNA is kept; its 42 bases are in frame from base 1. The sample comprised PBMCs or T cells enriched from blood (not recorded which). The receptor was derived from a man aged 40-55 years who had been exposed to COVID-19. The chain is assembled from TRBV7-8 and TRBJ1-1; confidence is insufficient to name the D gene. Read as DNA, the sequence is TGTGCCAGCAGCTTAGCACAGTCGAACACTGAAGCTTTCTTT. Translated, it reads CASSLAQSNTEAFF.